This T cell receptor (beta chain) was sequenced in a study of cytomegalovirus exposure and HLA in healthy donors. Whole-study findings and limits: In vitro data verified a few CMV-associated chains as specific for CMV antigens. Cytomegalovirus status was reportedly diagnosed by the classifier with high sensitivity and specificity.

Turning to this clone: As yet, its antigen is unknown.

The germline V gene has CDR1 SGHRS and CDR2 YFSETQ. The CDR3 spans 16 residues. J gave up 0 bases and V 4 bases, and 7 bases lay outside the gene matches. Separation from the approximately 710-subject first cohort characterized the roughly 120-subject validation cohort, to which the donors belonged. Produced via immunoSEQ multiplex PCR; TCRdb's table is partial and in-frame only. This table holds under 200,000 clones, roughly nine tenths found once. This TCR came from a man between 18 and 29 years old in good health and CMV-seropositive. Sequenced sample: PBMCs. The genes are TRBV5-1 and TRBJ1-1; TRBD1 matches 9 bases. CDR3 protein: CASSRTGASMNTEAFF. The DNA of the CDR3 is TGCGCCAGCAGCAGGACAGGGGCGAGCATGAACACTGAAGCTTTCTTT.